This TCR beta chain is drawn from a study of T cell repertoires in cytomegalovirus infection. Overall study: HLA-B-restricted CMV epitopes that are well studied were used alongside recently identified HLA-C-restricted ones. TCR beta signatures that were public indicated CMV infection and matching HLA type. The study, taken as a whole, reports: It was HLA-C-restricted CMV-specific TCR beta clonotypes that dominated the response ex vivo. Using cumulative public TCR beta family frequency, the authors identified those who carried CMV together with the relevant HLA.

As for this clonotype: Its antigen is unidentified.

This CDR3 comprises 15 residues. Germline CDR1 and CDR2: SGHRS and YFSETQ. Trimming took 4 bases from V and 0 from J, leaving 11 bases between them. Via MiXCR, TCRdb re-called the reads, giving one row per CDR3 protein. The data hold 650,000 to 850,000 distinct CDR3 sequences, with just under 30% observed a single time. The clonotype was recovered from a human donor in good health (CMV status not recorded). Some clones in this sample may be carry-over from other donors' samples. Material: cultured CD8+ T cells from PBMCs, obtained from culture after CMV antigen stimulation. This chain uses TRBV5-1 with TRBJ1-3; D gene unclear. The CDR3 region is CASSRDGTSGNTIYF. The CDR3 coding sequence is TGCGCCAGCAGCCGTGACGGAACCTCTGGAAACACCATATATTTT.